The TCR beta chain under discussion was sequenced for a study of early stage breast cancer tumors. Points from the study as a whole: Comparing each tissue with blood distinguished tumor from normal in about 90% of the 16 patients. Tumors had about 2.5-fold higher T cell density and higher clonality than adjacent normal breast tissue.

This clone was seen a handful of times. Its antigen is undetermined. The repertoire was sequenced with immunoSEQ multiplex PCR; TCRdb's copy has only in-frame clones and lacks some. The sample carries 50,000 to 75,000 clones, over 60% recorded once. Germline V gives CDR1 MNHNS, CDR2 SASEGT. CDR3 size: 13 residues. The V end was cut by 6 bases, the J end by 4 bases, with 13 bases between. J is TRBJ2-7 and V is TRBV6-1; D is ambiguous. Sequencing input: blood. This sequence originates from a person aged 30 to 39 with breast cancer. Here the CDR3 reads CASSAMPSYEQYF. The DNA for the CDR3 is TGTGCCAGCAGCGCCATGCCGTCATACGAGCAGTACTTC.